The 30 T cell receptor beta chains below come from one sample, sequenced in a study of cytomegalovirus exposure and HLA in healthy donors. 13 Jbeta primers and 60 Vbeta primers were used for the PCR. Assay: immunoSEQ multiplex PCR; the TCRdb copy retains only in-frame clones and omits some. The data show under 250,000 clones, approximately 78% seen once. Source material: PBMCs. Receptors originate from a male donor in good health and CMV-seronegative.

The J gene is TRBJ2-7, the V gene TRBV6-5; 10 bases map to TRBD1. Germline V gives CDR1 MNHEY, CDR2 SVGAGI. J was trimmed by 5 bases and V by 6 bases; bases with no gene match: 7. CDR3 size: 14 residues. CDR3 residues: CASSRDRGRNEQYF. CDR3 bases: TGTGCCAGCAGCCGGGACAGGGGCCGTAACGAGCAGTACTTC.

The rearrangement uses TRBV19 and TRBJ2-3, with D perhaps TRBD2 (6 bases). Trimming took 7 bases from V and 0 from J, leaving 11 bases between them. The germline CDR1 and CDR2 sequences are LNHDA and SQIVND (reference sequence). The CDR3 length is 14 residues. CDR3 nucleotides: TGTGCCAGTACGGCGGGATGGAGCACAGATACGCAGTATTTT. Residues: CASTAGWSTDTQYF.

The chain carries TRBV2 and TRBJ1-4, with D maybe TRBD1 (6 bases). CDR3 length equals 16 residues. The V end was cut by 0 bases, the J end by 8 bases, with 16 bases between. Per the germline V gene, CDR1 is SNHLY and CDR2 is FYNNEI. CDR3 sequence (DNA): TGTGCCAGCAGTGAAGCGCTTCCAGGGGTAGGAGAAAAACTGTTTTTT. Translation gives CASSEALPGVGEKLFF.

This clone was picked up one time. The V call is TRBV5-1, the J call TRBJ1-1, with 7 positions matching TRBD1. Per germline, CDR1 SGHRS and CDR2 YFSETQ. This CDR3 contains 14 residues. V was clipped by 4 bases and J by 4 bases; unmatched bases: 7. The CDR3 DNA reads TGCGCCAGCAGCCGTATAACAGGGGCCACTGAAGCTTTCTTT. Translated: CASSRITGATEAFF.

The rearrangement links TRBV5-1 to TRBJ1-1; maybe TRBD1 (6 bases). The CDR3 is 14 residues long. From germline, CDR1 is SGHRS and CDR2 YFSETQ. V lost 3 bases to trimming and J lost 6 bases, with 15 bases between them. Here the CDR3 reads CASSSSQGTPEAFF. The CDR3 DNA reads as TGCGCCAGCAGCTCGTCCCAGGGGACCCCTGAAGCTTTCTTT.

V and J are TRBV5-4 and TRBJ2-5, with D maybe TRBD2 (6 bases). Trimming left V 0 bases short and J 2 bases short, with 8 bases between. The CDR3 runs 14 residues. The V gene's germline CDR1 is SGHNT and CDR2 YYREEE (reference sequence). CDR3 sequence reads: CASSLDGGQETQYF. The CDR3, as DNA: TGTGCCAGCAGCTTGGATGGAGGGCAAGAGACCCAGTACTTC.

For the CDR3, the DNA is TGTGCCAGCAGCAAAACCCTACCCAGCGGGAGGGTTTCCGGGGAGCTGTTTTTT. Translated, it gives CASSKTLPSGRVSGELFF. J is TRBJ2-2 and V is TRBV21-1; the table calls TRBD2, which could not be checked here. TRBV21-1 is noted as a pseudogene. This CDR3 region has 18 residues.

The CDR3 loop is CASSEGPLDEQFF. Written as DNA, the CDR3 is TGCGCCAGCAGCGAGGGTCCCCTGGATGAGCAGTTCTTC. J is TRBJ2-1 and V is TRBV5-1, with D tentatively TRBD2 (5 bases). Germline-derived CDR1 and CDR2 are SGHRS and YFSETQ. The V end lost 4 bases, the J end lost 8 bases, and 13 bases lay between the germline ends. The CDR3 runs to 13 residues. Together with reference TRBV5-1 and TRBJ2-1, the CDR3 gives the full variable domain: KAGVTQTPRYLIKTRGQQVTLSCSPISGHRSVSWYQQTPGQGLQFLFEYFSETQRNKGNFPGRFSGRQFSNSRSEMNVSTLELGDSALYLCASSEGPLDEQFFGPGTRLTVL.

This chain joins TRBV10-2 and TRBJ2-7, with 7 bases lining up with TRBD2. Trimming cost V 6 bases and J 3 bases; bases outside gene matches: 5. This CDR3 is built from 13 residues. The germline gives CDR1 WSHSY, CDR2 SAAADI. The CDR3 DNA is TGCGCCAGCAGCTGGGGGGGGGTCTACGAGCAGTACTTC. It encodes CASSWGGVYEQYF.

In this sample, this clone turned up a few times. This chain uses TRBV6-1 with TRBJ2-7; no reliable D call. V was cut by 3 bases and J by 3 bases, with 15 bases left in between. CDR3 length equals 15 residues. Germline lookup yields CDR1 MNHNS and CDR2 SASEGT. The CDR3 is CASSDLARPIYEQYF. As DNA, the CDR3 is TGTGCCAGCAGTGATCTGGCCAGGCCGATCTACGAGCAGTACTTC.

As for this clone: Other DNA sequences of this sample code for an identical CDR3. The chain joins TRBV7-2 to TRBJ2-2; 11 nucleotides line up with TRBD2. The CDR3 loop spans 15 amino acids. Looked up from germline, CDR1 is SGHTA and CDR2 is FQGNSA. The trim removed 1 base at V and 6 bases at J, leaving 1 base unmatched. The CDR3 reads CASSLVLAGAGELFF. DNA of the CDR3: TGTGCCAGCAGCTTAGTACTAGCGGGAGCCGGGGAGCTGTTTTTT.

J is TRBJ1-2 and V is TRBV19; the match to TRBD1 covers 7 bases. The trim removed 5 bases at V and 6 bases at J, leaving 9 bases unmatched. CDR1 LNHDA and CDR2 SQIVND come from the germline V gene (reference sequence). The CDR3 contains 14 residues. CDR3 in amino acids: CASSGKGALDGYTF. CDR3 sequence (DNA): TGTGCCAGTAGTGGAAAGGGGGCGCTTGATGGCTACACCTTC.

This chain links TRBV5-5 with TRBJ1-5; 8 bases fit TRBD1. With 0 bases clipped from V and 5 bases from J, the junction kept 4 bases outside the gene matches. The CDR3 extends over 15 amino acids. Per germline, CDR1 SGHKS and CDR2 YYEKEE (reference sequence). Here the CDR3 DNA reads TGTGCCAGCAGCTTGGGACAGGGGTTTTATCAGCCCCAGCATTTT. The encoded protein is CASSLGQGFYQPQHF.

The chain combines TRBV4-1 with TRBJ2-7; D may be TRBD2 (5 bases). Per germline, CDR1 MGHRA and CDR2 YSYEKL. The CDR3 loop spans 12 amino acids. The ends were cut back, 4 bases at V and 7 bases at J, with 11 bases in the middle. CDR3 sequence (DNA): TGCGCCAGCAGCCCTCCCGGGGAAGAGCAGTACTTC. Its protein is CASSPPGEEQYF.

The chain uses TRBV19 and TRBJ2-7, with a possible D match to TRBD2 (6 bases). V shed 6 bases and J shed 6 bases, with 18 bases lying between them. This CDR3 comprises 14 residues. Germline lookup yields CDR1 LNHDA and CDR2 SQIVND (reference sequence). CDR3 in amino acids: CASSGLGGRLEQYF. For the CDR3, the DNA is TGTGCCAGTAGCGGTTTAGGAGGGAGGCTCGAGCAGTACTTC.

J is TRBJ1-1 and V is TRBV10-3; 9 bases line up with TRBD1. The CDR3 extends over 12 amino acids. V lost 6 bases, J lost 10 bases, and 6 bases stayed unmatched. Germline CDR1 and CDR2: ENHRY and SYGVKD. CDR3 protein: CAIRGQGLRAFF. DNA for the CDR3: TGTGCCATCAGAGGACAGGGGCTAAGAGCTTTCTTT.

The chain is built from TRBV27 and TRBJ2-1; the D gene is possibly TRBD2 (6 bases). CDR3 length: 12 amino acids. The germline V gene encodes CDR1 MNHEY and CDR2 SMNVEV (reference sequence). Deletions cut 5 bases from V and 8 bases from J, with 10 bases between. CDR3 coding DNA: TGTGCCAGCAGTCAGCCTAGCGATGAGCAGTTCTTC. It translates to CASSQPSDEQFF.

This clone appeared a few times. The rearrangement joins TRBV28 to TRBJ2-2; no definite D call. V shed 4 bases and J shed 5 bases, with 23 bases lying between them. Germline V gene sequence: CDR1 MDHEN, CDR2 SYDVKM. CDR3 length: 18 residues. CDR3 bases: TGTGCCAGCAGTTCGATATATACCCCCCCAACTGAGACCGGGGAGCTGTTTTTT. It specifies CASSSIYTPPTETGELFF.

The J gene is TRBJ2-1, the V gene TRBV19; 10 bases line up with TRBD1. This CDR3 is 15 amino acids long. The junction had 8 bases not matched to a gene; V was cut back by 5 bases and J by 7 bases. Germline CDR1 reads LNHDA; CDR2 reads SQIVND (reference sequence). The CDR3 spells CASSEDRGLWNEQFF. The CDR3 coding sequence is TGTGCCAGTAGTGAAGACAGGGGGCTTTGGAATGAGCAGTTCTTC.

The V and J genes are TRBV19 and TRBJ2-1; TRBD2 agrees at 10 bases. After removal of 7 bases from V and 9 bases from J, the junction contained 12 bases not matched to a gene. Per germline, CDR1 LNHDA and CDR2 SQIVND (reference sequence). The CDR3 spans 15 residues. The CDR3 sequence: CASTPASGRSTEQFF. CDR3 nucleotide sequence: TGTGCCAGTACCCCCGCTAGCGGGAGATCGACTGAGCAGTTCTTC.

The chain links TRBV4-1 to TRBJ2-3; tentative D call: TRBD2 (5 bases). The CDR3 is 13 residues long. V gave up 6 bases and J gave up 2 bases, with 9 bases separating them. The germline gives CDR1 MGHRA, CDR2 YSYEKL. The CDR3 loop reads CASRNSDTDTQYF. In nucleotides, the CDR3 is TGCGCCAGCAGAAATAGCGACACAGATACGCAGTATTTT.

This clone was counted once. The V call is TRBV5-6, the J call TRBJ1-2; TRBD1 might be the D (6 bases). The germline V and J ends were trimmed by 0 bases and 5 bases, with 8 bases remaining between them. The CDR3 consists of 13 residues. From germline, CDR1 is SGHDT and CDR2 YYEEEE. The CDR3 DNA reads TGTGCCAGCAGCTTGGGACAGGAGTATGGCTACACCTTC. Translated: CASSLGQEYGYTF.

This clone was detected a few times. The chain combines TRBV7-9 with TRBJ1-2; TRBD1 might be the D (5 bases). Trimming shortened V by 3 bases and J by 6 bases, and 11 bases separated the two germline ends. Germline CDR1 SEHNR, CDR2 FQNEAQ (reference sequence). This CDR3 comprises 13 residues. The CDR3 here is CASSLGQADGYTF. For the CDR3, the DNA is TGTGCCAGCAGCTTGGGGCAGGCAGATGGCTACACCTTC. Using reference TRBV7-9 and TRBJ1-2 for the parts outside the CDR3, the full variable domain is DTGVSQNPRHKITKRGQNVTFRCDPISEHNRLYWYRQTLGQGPEFLTYFQNEAQLEKSRLLSDRFSAERPKGSFSTLEIQRTEQGDSAMYLCASSLGQADGYTFGSGTRLTVV.

This clone was found a few times. The CDR3 loop is CASSDLDRDHEQYF. The CDR3 DNA sequence: TGTGCCAGCAGTGACCTGGACAGGGACCACGAGCAGTACTTC. The chain employs TRBV25-1 and TRBJ2-7; 8 positions agree with TRBD1. This CDR3 is 14 amino acids long. Losses at the gene ends were 3 bases for V and 5 bases for J; bases not matched to a gene: 6. CDR1 is MGHDK, CDR2 SYGVNS, per germline.

This clone was seen a single time. This sequence joins TRBV4-1 and TRBJ2-6; possible D gene TRBD1, 6 bases. With 1 base removed from V and 4 bases from J, the gap between germline ends came to 23 bases. CDR3 length: 20 residues. Germline V gene data show CDR1 as MGHRA and CDR2 as YSYEKL. The DNA for the CDR3 is TGCGCCAGCAGCCAAGCAGCTACAGGGTGGAGGCGTACCGGGGCCAACGTCCTGACTTTC. This codes for CASSQAATGWRRTGANVLTF.

The V call is TRBV12-1, the J call TRBJ1-4. TRBV12-1 has pseudogene status. The CDR3 has 16 amino acids. The CDR3, as DNA: TGTGCCAGCAGCCTTAATCCAGGGCTCGGGAGTGAAAAACTGTTTTTT. Translating it yields CASSLNPGLGSEKLFF.

CDR3 amino acids: CASSLEDGRIPDTQYF. In nucleotides, the CDR3 is TGTGCCAGCAGCTTAGAGGACGGGAGGATTCCAGATACGCAGTATTTT. The chain employs TRBV7-4 and TRBJ2-3, with TRBD2 identical over 7 bases. Germline values: CDR1 SGHVT, CDR2 SQSDAQ. Trimming took 1 base from V and 4 from J; bases not matched to a gene: 8. The CDR3 runs to 16 residues. The complete variable domain, with remaining parts taken from reference TRBV7-4 and TRBJ2-3, reads GAGVSQSPRYKVAKRGRDVALRCDSISGHVTLYWYRQTLGQGSEVLTYSQSDAQRDKSGRPSGRFSAERPERSVSTLKIQRTEQGDSAVYLCASSLEDGRIPDTQYFGPGTRLTVL.

The V gene is TRBV28, the J gene TRBJ2-2; 7 bases are a match to TRBD2. Germline assignment: CDR1 MDHEN and CDR2 SYDVKM. The CDR3 is 16 amino acids. V dropped 7 bases and J dropped 5; count of bases not matched to a gene: 13. For the CDR3, the DNA is TGTGCCAGCACCACCACGGCGGGAGTACGGACCGGGGAGCTGTTTTTT. Residues: CASTTTAGVRTGELFF.

This chain uses TRBV2 with TRBJ2-1, with TRBD2 matching 9 bases. From germline, CDR1 is SNHLY and CDR2 FYNNEI. This CDR3 has 15 residues. The J segment lost 7 bases and the V segment lost 7 bases, leaving 11 bases of the junction unmatched. CDR3 bases: TGTGCCAGCAAACGGCGGGAGGGCCTTTCTAATGAGCAGTTCTTC. Protein sequence: CASKRREGLSNEQFF.

The chain carries TRBV11-2 and TRBJ2-2, with D possibly being TRBD1 (6 bases). The V end lost 4 bases, the J end lost 5 bases, and 8 bases lay between the germline ends. CDR1 is SGHAT, CDR2 FQNNGV, per germline. There are 13 residues in the CDR3. The DNA of the CDR3 is TGTGCCAGCAGCTCACAGGGAACCGGGGAGCTGTTTTTT. It codes for CASSSQGTGELFF.